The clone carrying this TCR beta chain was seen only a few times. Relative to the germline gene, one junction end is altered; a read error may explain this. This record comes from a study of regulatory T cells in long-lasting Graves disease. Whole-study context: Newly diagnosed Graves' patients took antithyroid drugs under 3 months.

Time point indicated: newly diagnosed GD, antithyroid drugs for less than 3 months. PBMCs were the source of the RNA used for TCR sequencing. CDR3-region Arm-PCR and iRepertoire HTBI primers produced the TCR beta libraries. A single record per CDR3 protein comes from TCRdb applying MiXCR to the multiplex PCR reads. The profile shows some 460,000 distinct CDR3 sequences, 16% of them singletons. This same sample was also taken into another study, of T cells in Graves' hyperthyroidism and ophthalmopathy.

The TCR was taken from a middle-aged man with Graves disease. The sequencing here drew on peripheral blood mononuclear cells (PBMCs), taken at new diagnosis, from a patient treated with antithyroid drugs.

CDR3 nucleotide sequence: TGTGCCTGGAGTGGGGGGGACGGAGCCAATGAGCAATTCTTC. Its translation is CAWSGGDGANEQFF. This chain connects TRBV30 to TRBJ2-1; a weak D match, TRBD2 (6 bases). Per germline, CDR1 GTSNPN and CDR2 SVGIG (reference sequence). The CDR3 has 14 residues.